The 3 T cell receptor beta chains reported below all come from one sample, sequenced in a study of cytomegalovirus exposure and HLA in healthy donors. The PCR made use of 60 Vbeta and 13 Jbeta primers. Generated by immunoSEQ multiplex PCR, the TCRdb table keeps only in-frame clones and is missing some. This sample carries 75,000 to 100,000 clones, around 73% of them seen once, and the ten largest clones take around 3.4%. Material for sequencing was PBMCs. The receptor source for this set is a man aged 35 to 55 in good health and CMV-seronegative.

The V and J genes are TRBV2 and TRBJ1-1; 9 nucleotides align to TRBD1. This CDR3 is 18 amino acids long. Unmatched junction bases numbered 13, after V lost 4 bases and J lost 1 base. The V gene's germline CDR1 is SNHLY and CDR2 FYNNEI. CDR3 sequence reads: CASSAIGGQGRGNTEAFF. CDR3 in DNA: TGTGCCAGCAGTGCAATCGGGGGACAGGGAAGGGGGAACACTGAAGCTTTCTTT.

V and J are TRBV10-3 and TRBJ2-1, with 11 bases lining up with TRBD2. The CDR3 sequence is 16 residues long. The junction had 1 base not matched to a gene; V was cut back by 3 bases and J by 0 bases. CDR1 is ENHRY, CDR2 SYGVKD, per germline. The CDR3 DNA reads as TGTGCCATCAGTGATAGCGGGAGGGCCTCCTACAATGAGCAGTTCTTC. It is translated as CAISDSGRASYNEQFF.

This rearrangement joins TRBV7-3 to TRBJ1-1; no definite D call. CDR3 length equals 13 residues. V dropped 3 bases and J dropped 5 bases, with 10 bases sitting between them. Germline-derived CDR1 and CDR2 are SGHTA and FQGTGA. The CDR3 nucleotides are TGTGCCAGCAGCTTCAGTATCAGTACTGAAGCTTTCTTT. It codes for CASSFSISTEAFF.